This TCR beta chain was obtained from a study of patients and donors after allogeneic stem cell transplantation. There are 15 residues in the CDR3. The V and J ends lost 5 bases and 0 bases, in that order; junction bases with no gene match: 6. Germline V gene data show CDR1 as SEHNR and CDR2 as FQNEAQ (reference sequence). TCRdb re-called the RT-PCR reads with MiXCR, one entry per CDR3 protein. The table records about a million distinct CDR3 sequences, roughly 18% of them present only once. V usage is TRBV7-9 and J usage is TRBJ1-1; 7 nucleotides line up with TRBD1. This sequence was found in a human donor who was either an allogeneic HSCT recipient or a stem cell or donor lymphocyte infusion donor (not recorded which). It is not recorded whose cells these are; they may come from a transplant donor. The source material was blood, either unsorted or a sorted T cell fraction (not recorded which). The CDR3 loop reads CASSTPGGLNTEAFF. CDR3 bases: TGTGCCAGCAGCACACCAGGGGGGCTGAACACTGAAGCTTTCTTT.